Listed below are T cell receptor beta chains from one sample, sequenced in a study of cytomegalovirus exposure and HLA in healthy donors. Generated by immunoSEQ multiplex PCR, the TCRdb table keeps only in-frame clones and is missing some. The data show about 230,000 clones, about 89% seen once. The specimen was PBMCs. All receptors come from a woman aged 18-30 years in good health and CMV-seronegative. Both conserved end residues are part of each CDR3. The order of the fields is V gene, clone size, D gene, J gene, CDR3 DNA, CDR3 protein. D genes are given only for firm matches. The listing skips clone size in some rows; elsewhere it reads once, few, many or a size class.

TRBV7-9	NA	TRBD2	TRBJ2-1	TGTGCCAGCAGCTTAGCCCAGCGGGAGATCTGGGAGCAGTTCTTC	CASSLAQREIWEQFF
TRBV2	NA	NA	TRBJ1-1	TGTGCCAGCAGTGAGGCCAGGGGACACTCTGAAGCTTTCTTT	CASSEARGHSEAFF
TRBV11-2	NA	TRBD1	TRBJ2-7	TGTGCCAGCAGCTCCGACAGGGGCTCCTACGAGCAGTACTTC	CASSSDRGSYEQYF
TRBV5-1	NA	NA	TRBJ2-7	TGCGCCAGCAGCCTGACTAAAAGCTCCTACGAGCAGTACTTC	CASSLTKSSYEQYF
TRBV10-3	NA	TRBD1	TRBJ1-1	TGTGCCATCAGGGCGACAGGGGGCCCCTCTAAAAGGAACACTGAAGCTTTCTTT	CAIRATGGPSKRNTEAFF
TRBV30	NA	NA	TRBJ1-2	TGTGCCTGGGGGGAAAATACTGGACGGGAATCTTCCTTC	CAWGENTGRESSF
TRBV29-1	NA	NA	TRBJ1-1	TGCAGCGTGTGTAGGAGGGCGGACACTGAAGCTTTCTTT	CSVCRRADTEAFF
TRBV30	NA	NA	TRBJ1-5	TGTGCCTGGACCGGGTCCTTCAATCAGCCCCAGCATTTT	CAWTGSFNQPQHF
TRBV9	NA	TRBD1	TRBJ2-4	TGTGCCAGCAGCGTAGCGGGACAGGGGGTGCCCAAAAACATTCAGTACTTC	CASSVAGQGVPKNIQYF
TRBV4-3	NA	TRBD1	TRBJ2-7	TGCGCCAGCAGCCAAGATCTGGGACAGGGTCCCTACGAGCAGTACTTC	CASSQDLGQGPYEQYF
TRBV10-3	once	TRBD2	TRBJ2-3	TGTGCAGCAAAACGGGAGGAACCAGATACGCAGTATTTT	CAAKREEPDTQYF
TRBV6-1	NA	NA	TRBJ2-1	TGTGCCAGCAGTCCCTATTGGAGCAGCTCTGGTGAGCAGTTCTTC	CASSPYWSSSGEQFF
TRBV13	NA	TRBD2	TRBJ2-7	TGTGCCAGCAGCTTAAGTCTAGCGGGATCGTACGAGCAGTACTTC	CASSLSLAGSYEQYF
TRBV7-9	NA	NA	TRBJ2-1	TGTGCCAGCAGCTCCCAGGGAGGAGCCGTGGGCTCCTACAATGAGCAGTTCTTC	CASSSQGGAVGSYNEQFF
TRBV6-5	NA	NA	TRBJ1-2	TGTGCCAGCAGCCCGACACTTAACTATGGCTACACCTTC	CASSPTLNYGYTF
TRBV4-2	NA	TRBD1	TRBJ2-1	TGTGCCAGCAGCCAAGACCAGGGGGCCTTTAAGCAGTTCTTC	CASSQDQGAFKQFF
TRBV7-2	NA	TRBD2	TRBJ2-1	TGTGCCAGCAGCTTAGGTGGGGGGGCCTACAATGAGCAGTTCTTC	CASSLGGGAYNEQFF
TRBV10-1	NA	TRBD2	TRBJ2-3	TGCGCCAGCAGTGGAAGGACTAGCCGGGATACGCAGTATTTT	CASSGRTSRDTQYF
TRBV5-4	NA	NA	TRBJ1-3	TGTGCCAGCAAGCCAGGCTCTGGAAACACCATATATTTT	CASKPGSGNTIYF
TRBV5-1	NA	TRBD1	TRBJ2-2	TGCGCCAGCTTAACCGGGACAGGGGGAACCGGGGAGCTGTTTTTT	CASLTGTGGTGELFF
TRBV27	NA	TRBD1	TRBJ1-2	TGTGCCAGTCCAACAGGGGCGGGCTATGGCTACACCTTC	CASPTGAGYGYTF
TRBV10-1	NA	NA	TRBJ2-4	TGCGCCAGCAGTGAAGGCAGGGGAATCAACATTCAGTACTTC	CASSEGRGINIQYF
TRBV6-5	NA	NA	TRBJ1-2	TGTGCCAGCAGTTACGGAGGTTCATATGGCTACACCTTC	CASSYGGSYGYTF
TRBV19	NA	NA	TRBJ1-5	TGTGCCAGTAGGGACTATCATAGCAATCAGCCCCAGCATTTT	CASRDYHSNQPQHF
TRBV19	NA	NA	TRBJ1-1	TGTGCCAGTACGGTGAGGGGGTGGGAAACTGAAGCTTTCTTT	CASTVRGWETEAFF
TRBV18	NA	TRBD1	TRBJ1-1	TGTGCCAGCTCACCTTATGGAATTGTTCAGGGGGGCACTGAAGCTTTCTTT	CASSPYGIVQGGTEAFF
TRBV6-5	NA	TRBD2	TRBJ2-2	TGTGCCAGCAAGATAGCGGGAGGAGCAACAGGGGAGCTGTTTTTT	CASKIAGGATGELFF
TRBV9	NA	NA	TRBJ2-6	TGTGCCAGCAGCCCCATGGGCTCTGCGGGGGCCAACGTCCTGACTTTC	CASSPMGSAGANVLTF
TRBV11-3	once	TRBD2	TRBJ2-3	TGTGCCAGCAGCTTAAGGGGGTCGGGGGGGGACACAGATACGCAGTATTTT	CASSLRGSGGDTDTQYF
TRBV5-6	NA	NA	TRBJ1-2	TGTGCCAGCAGCCTCGGCTACAGAATCACTAACTATGGCTACACCTTC	CASSLGYRITNYGYTF
TRBV13	NA	NA	TRBJ1-2	TGTGCCAGCAGCTTAGTGACCGGGACAAGGACCCGCGGCAGCTACACCTTC	CASSLVTGTRTRGSYTF
TRBV30	NA	TRBD1	TRBJ2-2	TGTGCCTGGGACAGGGTACACACCGGGGAGCTGTTTTTT	CAWDRVHTGELFF
TRBV4-3	NA	NA	TRBJ2-2	TGCGCCAGCAAAAGGACTGAGAACACCGGGGAGCTGTTTTTT	CASKRTENTGELFF
TRBV11-2	NA	TRBD1	TRBJ1-6	TGTGCCAGCAGCCCCGAGGACAGGAATAATTCACCCCTCCACTTT	CASSPEDRNNSPLHF
TRBV7-9	NA	NA	TRBJ2-1	TGTGCCAGCAGCCCCTCCAATGAGCAGTTCTTC	CASSPSNEQFF
TRBV12-1	NA	NA	TRBJ2-7	TGTGCCAGCAGCCCCCTGCAGGGACTAGCGGAAAGATACTACGAGCAGTACTTC	CASSPLQGLAERYYEQYF
TRBV6-5	NA	TRBD1	TRBJ2-7	TGTGCCAGCGCTTTATCCGGGACAGGGGCCTACGAGCAGTACTTC	CASALSGTGAYEQYF
TRBV19	NA	NA	TRBJ1-5	TGTGCCAGTAGTATTTACGTCGGTAGCAATCAGCCCCAGCATTTT	CASSIYVGSNQPQHF
TRBV6-1	NA	TRBD2	TRBJ2-7	TGTGCCAGCAGTGACAAGGCTAGCGGGCCCTACGAGCAGTACTTC	CASSDKASGPYEQYF
TRBV12-5	few	TRBD1	TRBJ1-1	TGTGCTAGTGGTTTGGTACGGGACAGGGGGGAACTGAACACTGAAGCTTTCTTT	CASGLVRDRGELNTEAFF
TRBV6-5	NA	TRBD2	TRBJ2-1	TGTGCCAGCATCGACTCGGGGGGTGGGAATGAGCAGTTCTTC	CASIDSGGGNEQFF
TRBV7-2	NA	TRBD1	TRBJ1-1	TGTGCCAGCAGCTTAGAGAAGGGGGCGCTTACTGAAGCTTTCTTT	CASSLEKGALTEAFF
TRBV19	NA	NA	TRBJ1-1	TGTGCCAGTAGTATTAACAGGGAGCGCACTGAAGCTTTCTTT	CASSINRERTEAFF
TRBV5-1	NA	NA	TRBJ2-1	TGCGCCAGCAGCTTTCGGCCTGCGGATGAGCAGTTCTTC	CASSFRPADEQFF
TRBV5-5	NA	TRBD1	TRBJ1-6	TGTGCCAGCATCAGGGGGCGGGCACCCCTCCACTTT	CASIRGRAPLHF
TRBV2	NA	TRBD1	TRBJ1-2	TGTGCCAGCAGTCTGGACAGGGGGGCCTATGGCTACACCTTC	CASSLDRGAYGYTF
TRBV7-3	once	TRBD2	TRBJ2-1	TGTGCCAGCAGCTTAACAAGCGGGAGTCGAAGGAATGAGCAGTTCTTC	CASSLTSGSRRNEQFF
TRBV27	NA	TRBD2	TRBJ2-2	TGTGCCAGCAGTTTATCGCTAGCGGAGAACACCGGGGAGCTGTTTTTT	CASSLSLAENTGELFF
TRBV2	NA	NA	TRBJ2-1	TGTGCCAGCGGGGGGGACATCTCCTACAATGAGCAGTTCTTC	CASGGDISYNEQFF